The 14 T cell receptor beta chains presented below share a single source sample, sequenced in a study of blood T cell repertoires in COVID-19. Method: immunoSEQ multiplex PCR; TCRdb's copy keeps in-frame clones and lacks some. The sample has some 180,000 clones, roughly 86% seen once. The sample consisted of peripheral blood. These TCRs come from a woman over 75 with COVID-19, enrolled during active disease.

The gene calls are TRBV5-1 and TRBJ2-5; 7 bases align to TRBD2. This CDR3 has 16 amino acids. Germline V gene sequence: CDR1 SGHRS, CDR2 YFSETQ. V dropped 4 bases and J dropped 5; count of bases not matched to a gene: 14. CDR3 bases: TGCGCCAGCAGCCTGGGTGGGAGGGCCGGGCTGGAGACCCAGTACTTC. This codes for CASSLGGRAGLETQYF.

This chain joins TRBV7-2 and TRBJ1-6; 9 bases align to TRBD1. Per the germline V gene, CDR1 is SGHTA and CDR2 is FQGNSA. The V segment lost 2 bases and the J segment 9 bases; nucleotides outside the gene matches: 5. This CDR3 spans 15 amino acids. In DNA, the CDR3 is TGTGCCAGCAGCTTATGGCGACAGGGGGTTTCACCCCTCCACTTT. Encoded protein: CASSLWRQGVSPLHF.

The chain carries TRBV5-1 and TRBJ2-3; TRBD1 matches 9 bases. After removal of 3 bases from V and 2 bases from J, the junction contained 7 bases not matched to a gene. This CDR3 contains 16 residues. Germline V CDR1 and CDR2: SGHRS, YFSETQ. The CDR3 region is CASSWGGQGYTDTQYF. The CDR3 nucleotides read TGCGCCAGCAGCTGGGGTGGACAGGGGTACACAGATACGCAGTATTTT.

The V and J genes are TRBV27 and TRBJ2-5; 8 bases map to TRBD1. Looked up from germline, CDR1 is MNHEY and CDR2 is SMNVEV (reference sequence). This CDR3 spans 13 amino acids. V was clipped by 5 bases and J by 6 bases; unmatched bases: 5. CDR3 sequence: CASSPDRVQTQYF. CDR3 sequence (DNA): TGTGCCAGCAGTCCGGACAGGGTACAGACCCAGTACTTC.

This chain links TRBV28 with TRBJ1-2; D gene uncertain. Trimming cost V 6 bases and J 0 bases, with 14 bases left between them. This CDR3 is built from 15 residues. CDR1 and CDR2 from the germline V gene are MDHEN and SYDVKM. Here the CDR3 reads CASSRPGFPNYGYTF. CDR3 DNA sequence: TGTGCCAGCAGCCGGCCCGGGTTTCCTAACTATGGCTACACCTTC.

The J gene is TRBJ1-1, the V gene TRBV18; D perhaps matches TRBD1 (6 bases). Trimming took off 0 bases at V and 7 bases at J, with 18 bases between the two ends. CDR3 length: 16 amino acids. Germline V gene data show CDR1 as KGHSH and CDR2 as LQKENI. The CDR3 protein is CASSPPVLRGANEAFF. The CDR3 DNA reads as TGTGCCAGCTCACCACCGGTGTTACGGGGGGCGAATGAAGCTTTCTTT. Supplemented by reference TRBV18 and TRBJ1-1, the full variable domain reads NAGVMQNPRHLVRRRGQEARLRCSPMKGHSHVYWYRQLPEEGLKFMVYLQKENIIDESGMPKERFSAEFPKEGPSILRIQQVVRGDSAAYFCASSPPVLRGANEAFFGQGTRLTVV.

The gene calls are TRBV5-1 and TRBJ2-5, with 9 nucleotides matching TRBD1. Germline CDR1 and CDR2: SGHRS and YFSETQ. The length of the CDR3 is 15 residues. J was trimmed by 5 bases and V by 7 bases; bases with no gene match: 12. CDR3 in amino acids: CASSTGTGSPETQYF. The CDR3 nucleotides are TGCGCCAGCTCAACCGGGACAGGGTCTCCGGAGACCCAGTACTTC.

The DNA for the CDR3 is TGTGCCAGCAGCTTAGATAACAGCCTTGAAAAACTGTTTTTT. Its translation is CASSLDNSLEKLFF. The V gene is TRBV11-2, the J gene TRBJ1-4; D remains unclear. Trimming pared 0 bases from V and 7 bases from J, leaving 9 bases between. The germline gives CDR1 SGHAT, CDR2 FQNNGV. CDR3 length: 14 amino acids.

This clone was detected once. The rearrangement joins TRBV18 to TRBJ1-1; 11 bases line up with TRBD1. V shed 2 bases and J 5 bases; nucleotides not matched to a gene: 7. This CDR3 is built from 16 residues. In germline, CDR1 is KGHSH, CDR2 LQKENI. CDR3 amino acids: CASSPIGQGAGTEAFF. In DNA, the CDR3 is TGTGCCAGCTCACCAATTGGACAGGGGGCTGGGACTGAAGCTTTCTTT.

Here the CDR3 reads CASSVPRGRETQYF. In DNA, the CDR3 is TGCGCCAGCTCGGTACCTAGGGGGCGAGAGACCCAGTACTTC. V usage is TRBV10-2 and J usage is TRBJ2-5, with TRBD1 matching 7 bases. The CDR3 is 14 residues long. J was trimmed by 4 bases and V by 8 bases; bases with no gene match: 10. Germline V lookup: CDR1 WSHSY, CDR2 SAAADI.

This clone came up once. The V call is TRBV19, the J call TRBJ1-2, with 9 bases aligning to TRBD1. V gave up 5 bases and J gave up 10 bases; unmatched junction bases: 14. Germline CDR1 and CDR2: LNHDA and SQIVND (reference sequence). This CDR3 comprises 15 residues. The CDR3, as DNA: TGTGCCAGTAGTGGTTGGGACAGGGTTCAGGGGCTCTACACCTTC. As protein: CASSGWDRVQGLYTF.

This clone was counted a few times. The sample carries other DNA sequences with the same CDR3. The J gene is TRBJ1-1, the V gene TRBV5-4, with D tentatively TRBD1 (6 bases). This CDR3 has 14 residues. The V end was cut by 4 bases, the J end by 0 bases, with 10 bases between. CDR1 and CDR2 (germline): SGHNT, YYREEE (reference sequence). The CDR3 sequence is CASSLDSMNTEAFF. The CDR3, as DNA: TGTGCCAGCAGCCTGGACAGCATGAACACTGAAGCTTTCTTT.

This clone turned up a few times. The chain uses TRBV21-1 and TRBJ2-7; the D call in the table, TRBD2, was not verified against the DNA. TRBV21-1 is an annotated pseudogene. CDR3 length: 17 amino acids. The CDR3 bases are TGTGCCAGCAGCAGTATAGGGACTAGCGGAGCCTCCTACGAGCAGTACTTC. Translation: CASSSIGTSGASYEQYF.

In this sample, this clone turned up once. The genes are TRBV10-3 and TRBJ2-7; D unresolved. Trimming shortened V by 5 bases and J by 5 bases, and 10 bases separated the two germline ends. The CDR3 contains 12 residues. Germline lookup yields CDR1 ENHRY and CDR2 SYGVKD. CDR3 in amino acids: CAISSSGNEQYF. In DNA, the CDR3 is TGTGCCATCAGTTCTAGTGGAAACGAGCAGTACTTC.